This T cell receptor (beta chain) originates from a study of tumor-infiltrating lymphocytes in oesophageal squamous cell carcinoma. This clonotype has only one observation. TCRdb reprocessed the PCR reads via MiXCR and lists one record per CDR3 protein. The table lists 15,000 to 20,000 distinct CDR3 sequences, 35% to 50% of them singletons, with 29% in the top ten. Germline V CDR1 and CDR2: LGHNA, YNFKEQ. Trimming left V 6 bases short and J 4 bases short, with 19 bases between. The CDR3 consists of 16 residues. This clonotype was sampled from a male donor with esophageal squamous cell carcinoma. The sample comprised esophageal tumor tissue. The chain has TRBV4-2 and TRBJ2-1, with a possible D match to TRBD2 (6 bases). In DNA, the CDR3 is TGTGCCAGCAGTTTAGGGACTGTTAGTAGGTACAATGAGCAGTTCTTC. It encodes CASSLGTVSRYNEQFF.